Described below is a single T cell receptor beta chain sequence and its context. The entry originates in a study of blood T cells in healthy people across ages. A second PCR, run for roughly 7 to 11 cycles, used a sample-barcoded 5' primer plus a J-beta primer mix. The authors tagged each cDNA molecule using a template-switch adaptor with 12 random nucleotides. One entry per CDR3 protein results from TCRdb running MiXCR on the 5' RACE reads. The sample contains about 1.4 million distinct CDR3 sequences, approximately 59% of which appear only once. CDR3 length equals 14 residues. Germline V gene lookup returns CDR1 SNHLY and CDR2 FYNNEI. V lost 6 bases and J lost 4; bases outside the gene matches: 7.

The sequence came from a man between 18 and 35 years old in good health. The sequenced material came from blood. The V and J genes are TRBV2 and TRBJ2-5; 8 bases agree with TRBD1. In nucleotides, the CDR3 is TGTGCCAGCAGCGGACAGGGTTTGGGAGAGACCCAGTACTTC. Translation gives CASSGQGLGETQYF. The full variable domain, completed using reference TRBV2 and TRBJ2-5, is EPEVTQTPSHQVTQMGQEVILRCVPISNHLYFYWYRQILGQKVEFLVSFYNNEISEKSEIFDDQFSVERPDGSNFTLKIRSTKLEDSAMYFCASSGQGLGETQYFGPGTRLLVL.